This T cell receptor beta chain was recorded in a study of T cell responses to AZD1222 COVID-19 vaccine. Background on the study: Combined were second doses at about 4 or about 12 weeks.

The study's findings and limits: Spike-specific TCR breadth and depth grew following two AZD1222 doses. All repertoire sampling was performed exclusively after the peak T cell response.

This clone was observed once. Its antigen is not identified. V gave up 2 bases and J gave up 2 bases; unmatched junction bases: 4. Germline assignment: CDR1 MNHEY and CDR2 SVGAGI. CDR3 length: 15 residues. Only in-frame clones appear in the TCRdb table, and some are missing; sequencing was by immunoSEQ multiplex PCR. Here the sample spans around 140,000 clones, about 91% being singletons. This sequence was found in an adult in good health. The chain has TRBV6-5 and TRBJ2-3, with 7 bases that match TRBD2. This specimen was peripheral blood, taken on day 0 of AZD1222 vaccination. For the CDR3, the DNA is TGTGCCAGCAGTTACGTACTAGCGCCCACAGATACGCAGTATTTT. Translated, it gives CASSYVLAPTDTQYF.